This T cell receptor beta chain was profiled in a study of T cells after yellow fever vaccination. General observations from the study: Most primary-vaccination clones reappeared after the booster (approximately 97% CD4, roughly 88% CD8). Abundant clonotypes from the bulk population could get into FACS-sorted repertoires as contaminants.

V lost 6 bases and J lost 3; bases outside the gene matches: 15. CDR3 length: 18 residues. Germline CDR1 and CDR2: MNHEY and SVGAGI. This clonotype turned up a few times. The target antigen is unknown. In making TCR cDNA, 5'RACE template switching added a universal primer site and UMIs to it. Each CDR3 protein is one row after TCRdb ran MiXCR on the 5' RACE reads. The sample has just over 250,000 distinct CDR3 sequences, around 5.3% seen once. This clonotype was sampled from a man between 18 and 29 years old who received the YFV17D yellow fever vaccine. Sequencing used CD4+ T cells sorted from PBMCs, obtained on the day of the yellow fever booster vaccination. J is TRBJ2-3 and V is TRBV6-5; TRBD2 aligns across 10 bases. The chain's CDR3 is CASSPGPASGGSTDTQYF. The CDR3 region has the DNA TGTGCCAGCAGCCCCGGCCCAGCTAGCGGGGGTTCGACAGATACGCAGTATTTT.